The entry below gives a single T cell receptor beta chain sequence along with its context. This sample was taken from a study of technical replicates of blood from a handful of donors. Repertoires were generated with immunoSEQ multiplex PCR, while TCRdb's copy carries only in-frame clones and drops some. The sample shows 55,000 to 75,000 clones, roughly 91% of them seen only once. Germline loops: CDR1 SNHLY, CDR2 FYNNEI. V was clipped by 1 base and J by 4 bases; unmatched bases: 5. This CDR3 has 15 amino acids. Sequenced sample: PBMCs. The J gene is TRBJ2-5, the V gene TRBV2; the match to TRBD1 covers 8 bases. The sequence derives from a human donor in good health. Some clones in this sample may be carry-over from other donors' samples. CDR3 coding DNA: TGTGCCAGCAGTGAAGGGCCAGGGGGCTTAGAGACCCAGTACTTC. Encoded protein: CASSEGPGGLETQYF.